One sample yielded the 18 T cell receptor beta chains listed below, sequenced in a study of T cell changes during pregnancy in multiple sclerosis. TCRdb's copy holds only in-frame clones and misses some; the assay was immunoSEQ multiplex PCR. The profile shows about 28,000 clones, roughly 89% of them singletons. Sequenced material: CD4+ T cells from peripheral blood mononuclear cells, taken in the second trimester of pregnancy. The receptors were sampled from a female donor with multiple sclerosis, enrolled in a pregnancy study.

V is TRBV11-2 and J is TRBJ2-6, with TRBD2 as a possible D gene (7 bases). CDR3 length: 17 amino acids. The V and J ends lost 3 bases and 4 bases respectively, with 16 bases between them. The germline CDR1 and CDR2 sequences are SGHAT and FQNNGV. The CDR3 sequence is CASSFREGGPGANVLTF. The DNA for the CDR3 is TGTGCCAGCAGCTTCCGTGAGGGGGGGCCCGGGGCCAACGTCCTGACTTTC.

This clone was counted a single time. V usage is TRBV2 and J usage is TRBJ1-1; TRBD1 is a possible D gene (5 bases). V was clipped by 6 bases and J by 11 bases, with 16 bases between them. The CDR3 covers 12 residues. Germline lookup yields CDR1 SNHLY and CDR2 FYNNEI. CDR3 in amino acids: CASSVGGSGAFF. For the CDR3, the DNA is TGTGCCAGCAGCGTCGGGGGTTCCGGGGCTTTCTTT.

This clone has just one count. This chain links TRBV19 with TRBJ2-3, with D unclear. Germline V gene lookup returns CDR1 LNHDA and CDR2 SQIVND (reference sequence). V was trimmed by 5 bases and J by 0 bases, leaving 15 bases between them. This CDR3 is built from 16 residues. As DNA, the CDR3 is TGTGCCAGTAGTTCGAGGCCCCAGTCTAGCACAGATACGCAGTATTTT. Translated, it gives CASSSRPQSSTDTQYF.

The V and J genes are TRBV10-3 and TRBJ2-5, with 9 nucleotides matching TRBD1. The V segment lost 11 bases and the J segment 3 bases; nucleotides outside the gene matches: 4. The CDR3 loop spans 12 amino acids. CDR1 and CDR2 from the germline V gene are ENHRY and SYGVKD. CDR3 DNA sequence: TGTGCCGTCCGGGACAGGGAAGAGACCCAGTACTTC. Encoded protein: CAVRDREETQYF.

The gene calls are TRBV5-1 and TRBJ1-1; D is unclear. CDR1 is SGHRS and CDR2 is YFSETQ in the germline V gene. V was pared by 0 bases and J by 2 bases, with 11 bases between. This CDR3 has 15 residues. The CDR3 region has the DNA TGCGCCAGCAGCTTGGTGTCCAGTCTTAACACTGAAGCTTTCTTT. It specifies CASSLVSSLNTEAFF.

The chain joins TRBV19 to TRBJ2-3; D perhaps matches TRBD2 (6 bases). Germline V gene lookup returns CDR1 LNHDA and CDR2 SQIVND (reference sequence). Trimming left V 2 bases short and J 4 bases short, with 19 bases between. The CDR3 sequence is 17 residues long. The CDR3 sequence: CASSIRLDMVGADTQYF. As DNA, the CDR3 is TGTGCCAGTAGTATAAGACTAGATATGGTGGGGGCAGATACGCAGTATTTT. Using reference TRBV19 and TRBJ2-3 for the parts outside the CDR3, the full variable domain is DGGITQSPKYLFRKEGQNVTLSCEQNLNHDAMYWYRQDPGQGLRLIYYSQIVNDFQKGDIAEGYSVSREKKESFPLTVTSAQKNPTAFYLCASSIRLDMVGADTQYFGPGTRLTVL.

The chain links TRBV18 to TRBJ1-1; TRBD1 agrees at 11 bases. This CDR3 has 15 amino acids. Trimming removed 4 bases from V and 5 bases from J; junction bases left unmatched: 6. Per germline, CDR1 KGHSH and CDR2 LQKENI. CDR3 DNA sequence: TGTGCCAGCTCACTTGGACAGGGGGCGAGAACTGAAGCTTTCTTT. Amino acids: CASSLGQGARTEAFF.

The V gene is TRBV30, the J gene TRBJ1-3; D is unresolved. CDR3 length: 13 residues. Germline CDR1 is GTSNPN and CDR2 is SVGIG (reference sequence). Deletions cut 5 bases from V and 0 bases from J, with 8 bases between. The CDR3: CAWAGYSGNTIYF. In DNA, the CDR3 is TGTGCCTGGGCAGGCTACTCTGGAAACACCATATATTTT.

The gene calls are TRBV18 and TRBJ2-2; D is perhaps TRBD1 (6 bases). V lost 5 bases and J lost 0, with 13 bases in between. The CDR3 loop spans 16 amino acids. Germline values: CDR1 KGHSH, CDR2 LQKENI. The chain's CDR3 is CASSWLDSANTGELFF. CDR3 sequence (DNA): TGTGCCAGCTCATGGTTGGACAGCGCGAACACCGGGGAGCTGTTTTTT.

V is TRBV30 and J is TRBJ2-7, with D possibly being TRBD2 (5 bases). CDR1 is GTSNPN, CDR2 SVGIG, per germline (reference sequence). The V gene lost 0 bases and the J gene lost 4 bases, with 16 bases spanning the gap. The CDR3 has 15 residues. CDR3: CAWSVREGDTYEQYF. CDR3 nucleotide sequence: TGTGCCTGGAGTGTACGCGAGGGAGATACTTACGAGCAGTACTTC.

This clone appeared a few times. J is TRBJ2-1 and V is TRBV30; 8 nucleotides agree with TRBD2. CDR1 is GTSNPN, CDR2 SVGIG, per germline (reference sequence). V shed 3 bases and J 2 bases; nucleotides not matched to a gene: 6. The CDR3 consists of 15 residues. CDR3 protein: CAWRAVGGAYNEQFF. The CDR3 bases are TGTGCCTGGAGGGCGGTCGGGGGGGCCTACAATGAGCAGTTCTTC.

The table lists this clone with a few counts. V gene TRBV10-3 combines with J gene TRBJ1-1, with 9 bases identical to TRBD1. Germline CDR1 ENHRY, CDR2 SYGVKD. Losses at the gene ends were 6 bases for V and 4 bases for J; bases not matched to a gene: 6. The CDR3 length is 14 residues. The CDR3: CAISLQGARTEAFF. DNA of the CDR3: TGTGCCATCAGCTTACAGGGGGCGCGCACTGAAGCTTTCTTT.

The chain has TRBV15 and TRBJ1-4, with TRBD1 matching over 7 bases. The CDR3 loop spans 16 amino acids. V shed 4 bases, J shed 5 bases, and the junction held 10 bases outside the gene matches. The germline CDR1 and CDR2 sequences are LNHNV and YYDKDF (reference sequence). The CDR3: CATSKFRGQPNEKLFF. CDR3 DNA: TGTGCCACCAGCAAGTTTAGGGGACAGCCCAATGAAAAACTGTTTTTT.

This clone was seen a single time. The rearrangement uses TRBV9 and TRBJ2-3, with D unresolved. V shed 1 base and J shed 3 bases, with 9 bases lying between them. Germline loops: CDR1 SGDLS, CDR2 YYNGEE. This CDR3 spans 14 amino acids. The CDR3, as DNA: TGTGCCAGCAGCGTATCAGGTAGAACAGATACGCAGTATTTT. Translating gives CASSVSGRTDTQYF. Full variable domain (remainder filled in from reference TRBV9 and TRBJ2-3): DSGVTQTPKHLITATGQRVTLRCSPRSGDLSVYWYQQSLDQGLQFLIQYYNGEERAKGNILERFSAQQFPDLHSELNLSSLELGDSALYFCASSVSGRTDTQYFGPGTRLTVL.

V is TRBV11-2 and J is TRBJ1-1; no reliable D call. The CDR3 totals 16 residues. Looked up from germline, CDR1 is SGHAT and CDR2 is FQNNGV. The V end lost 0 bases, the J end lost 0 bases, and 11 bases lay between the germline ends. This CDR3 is CASSLDWSGLNTEAFF. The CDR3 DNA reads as TGTGCCAGCAGCTTAGATTGGAGCGGGTTGAACACTGAAGCTTTCTTT.

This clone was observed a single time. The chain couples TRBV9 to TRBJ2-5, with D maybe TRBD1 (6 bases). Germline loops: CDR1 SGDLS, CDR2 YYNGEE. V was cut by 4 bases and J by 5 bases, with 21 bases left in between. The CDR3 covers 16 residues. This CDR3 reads CASSPPTGNVRETQYF. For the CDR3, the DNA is TGTGCCAGCAGCCCTCCCACAGGGAATGTCAGGGAGACCCAGTACTTC.

The CDR3 region has the DNA TGCGCCAGCAGCTTTGACAGTGGAGCCTATGGCTACACCTTC. Translated, it gives CASSFDSGAYGYTF. This chain uses TRBV5-1 with TRBJ1-2; D possibly corresponds to TRBD1 (5 bases). Trimming removed 2 bases from V and 4 bases from J, with 12 bases in between. CDR3 length: 14 residues. The germline gives CDR1 SGHRS, CDR2 YFSETQ.

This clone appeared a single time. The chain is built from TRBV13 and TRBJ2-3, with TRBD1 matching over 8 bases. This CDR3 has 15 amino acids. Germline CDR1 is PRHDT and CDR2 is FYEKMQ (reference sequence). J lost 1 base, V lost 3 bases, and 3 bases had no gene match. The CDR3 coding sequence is TGTGCCAGCAGCTTCGACAGGGGAGGCACAGATACGCAGTATTTT. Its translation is CASSFDRGGTDTQYF.